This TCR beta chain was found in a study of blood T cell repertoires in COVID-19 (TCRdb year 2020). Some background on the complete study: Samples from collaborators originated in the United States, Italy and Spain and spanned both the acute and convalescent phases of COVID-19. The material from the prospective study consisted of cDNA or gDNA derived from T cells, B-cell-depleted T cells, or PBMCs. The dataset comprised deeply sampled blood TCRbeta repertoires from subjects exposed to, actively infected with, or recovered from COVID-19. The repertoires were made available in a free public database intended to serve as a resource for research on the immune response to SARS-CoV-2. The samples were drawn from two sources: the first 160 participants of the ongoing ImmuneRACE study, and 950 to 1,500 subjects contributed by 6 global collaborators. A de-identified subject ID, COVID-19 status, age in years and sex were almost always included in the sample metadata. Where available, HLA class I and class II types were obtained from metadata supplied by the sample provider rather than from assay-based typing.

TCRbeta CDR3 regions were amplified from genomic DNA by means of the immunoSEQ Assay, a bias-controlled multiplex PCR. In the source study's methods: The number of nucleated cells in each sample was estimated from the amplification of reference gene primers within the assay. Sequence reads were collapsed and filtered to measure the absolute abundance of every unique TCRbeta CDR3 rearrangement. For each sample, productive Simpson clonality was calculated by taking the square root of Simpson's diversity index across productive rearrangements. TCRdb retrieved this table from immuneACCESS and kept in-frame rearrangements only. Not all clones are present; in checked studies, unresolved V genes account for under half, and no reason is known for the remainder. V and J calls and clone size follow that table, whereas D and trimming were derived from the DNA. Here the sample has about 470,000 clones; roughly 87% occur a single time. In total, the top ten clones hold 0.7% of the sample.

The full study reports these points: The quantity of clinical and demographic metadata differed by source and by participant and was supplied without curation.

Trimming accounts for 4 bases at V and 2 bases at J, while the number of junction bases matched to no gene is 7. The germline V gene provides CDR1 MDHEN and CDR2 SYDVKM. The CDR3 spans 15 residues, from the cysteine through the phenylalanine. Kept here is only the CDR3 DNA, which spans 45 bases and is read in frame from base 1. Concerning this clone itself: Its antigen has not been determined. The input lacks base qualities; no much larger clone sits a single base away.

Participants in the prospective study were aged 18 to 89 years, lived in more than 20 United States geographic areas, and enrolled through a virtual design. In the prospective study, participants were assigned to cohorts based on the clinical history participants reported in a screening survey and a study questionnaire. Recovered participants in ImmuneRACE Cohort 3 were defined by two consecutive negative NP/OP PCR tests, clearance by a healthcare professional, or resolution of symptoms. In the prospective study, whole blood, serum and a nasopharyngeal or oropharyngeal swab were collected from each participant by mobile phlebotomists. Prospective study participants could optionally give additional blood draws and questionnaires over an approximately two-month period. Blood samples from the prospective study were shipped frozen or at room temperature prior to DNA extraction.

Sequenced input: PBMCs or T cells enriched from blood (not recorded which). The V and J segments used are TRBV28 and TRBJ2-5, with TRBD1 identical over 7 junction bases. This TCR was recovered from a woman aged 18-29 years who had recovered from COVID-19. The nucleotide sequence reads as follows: TGTGCCAGCAGTTCGGATGACAGGGAACAAGAGACCCAGTACTTC. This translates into CASSSDDREQETQYF.